This TCR beta chain was sequenced during a study of cytomegalovirus exposure and HLA in healthy donors. Study conclusions and caveats: Specificity of a few CMV-associated chains for CMV antigens was verified in vitro. The study labeled more than 150 TCR beta chains cytomegalovirus-associated. HLA-A and HLA-B allele assignments for most subjects were reportedly predicted accurately using TCR beta sequences. Analyses of presence and absence presupposed an approximately uniform sequencing depth across donors.

On this clone: Antigen: not known.

The CDR3 loop spans 13 amino acids. Between the trimmed V and J ends, which lost 4 bases and 7 bases, there was a span of 10 bases. The germline gives CDR1 MNHNY, CDR2 SVGAGI (reference sequence). Primers included in the PCR were 60 Vbeta and 13 Jbeta primers. Clones were sequenced by immunoSEQ multiplex PCR, and TCRdb holds only the in-frame ones, with some missing. The sample has 75,000 to 95,000 clones. This chain joins TRBV6-6 and TRBJ2-2, with D tentatively TRBD2 (5 bases). Source material: PBMCs. This receptor was identified in a woman aged 60-70 years in good health and CMV-seronegative. CDR3 sequence (DNA): TGTGCCAGCAGTTTAATCCGGGGCGGGGAGCTGTTTTTT. This gives the protein CASSLIRGGELFF.